This TCR beta chain was recovered during a study of T cells in women clearing cervical HPV infection. Study overall: Controls were women whose single incident HPV16 infection cleared within 12 months without precancer or cancer. Study observations and caveats: CIN3+ cases had significantly higher TCR richness than controls; evenness did not differ.

The germline V gene has CDR1 WSHSY and CDR2 SAAADI. CDR3 length: 15 residues. Trimming stripped 0 bases from V and 3 bases from J, with 9 bases between. The protocol was immunoSEQ multiplex PCR, while the TCRdb copy is restricted to in-frame clones and leaves out a portion. The table lists more than 15,000 clones. All donors had a single incident cervical HPV16 infection, not prevalent. HPV was found by MY09/MY11 PCR and dot-blot genotyping. In regard to this clone: Its antigen is still unknown. Coverage ceases 3 residues before the CDR3 finishes, and the germline J gene fills in the end.

Sequencing was performed on blood buffy coat. The receptor's source is a woman aged 18 to 75 with a cervical HPV16 infection that either progressed to CIN3+ or cleared (not recorded which). V usage is TRBV10-2 and J usage is TRBJ2-1; tentatively, D is TRBD2 (5 bases). Partial CDR3 DNA: TGCGCCAGCAGTGAGTCCCTAGCCCGCTACAATGAG. Translating it yields CASSESLARYNE. The full CDR3 sequence reads CASSESLARYNEQFF.